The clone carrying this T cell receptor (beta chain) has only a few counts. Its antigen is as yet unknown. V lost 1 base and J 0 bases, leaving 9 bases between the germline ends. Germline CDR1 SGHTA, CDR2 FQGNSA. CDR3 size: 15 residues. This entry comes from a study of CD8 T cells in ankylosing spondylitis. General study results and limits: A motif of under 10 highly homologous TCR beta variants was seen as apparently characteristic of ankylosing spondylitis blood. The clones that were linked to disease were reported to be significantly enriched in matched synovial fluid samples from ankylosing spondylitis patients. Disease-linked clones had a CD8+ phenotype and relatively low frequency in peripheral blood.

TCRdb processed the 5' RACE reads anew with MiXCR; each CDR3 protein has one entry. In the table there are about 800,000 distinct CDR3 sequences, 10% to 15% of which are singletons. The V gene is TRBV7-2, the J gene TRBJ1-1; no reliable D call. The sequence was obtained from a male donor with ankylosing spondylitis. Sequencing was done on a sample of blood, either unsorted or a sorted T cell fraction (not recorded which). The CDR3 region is CASSLEASVNTEAFF. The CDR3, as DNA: TGTGCCAGCAGCTTAGAGGCCAGCGTGAACACTGAAGCTTTCTTT. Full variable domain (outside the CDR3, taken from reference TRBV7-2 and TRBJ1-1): GAGVSQSPSNKVTEKGKDVELRCDPISGHTALYWYRQSLGQGLEFLIYFQGNSAPDKSGLPSDRFSAERTGGSVSTLTIQRTQQEDSAVYLCASSLEASVNTEAFFGQGTRLTVV.